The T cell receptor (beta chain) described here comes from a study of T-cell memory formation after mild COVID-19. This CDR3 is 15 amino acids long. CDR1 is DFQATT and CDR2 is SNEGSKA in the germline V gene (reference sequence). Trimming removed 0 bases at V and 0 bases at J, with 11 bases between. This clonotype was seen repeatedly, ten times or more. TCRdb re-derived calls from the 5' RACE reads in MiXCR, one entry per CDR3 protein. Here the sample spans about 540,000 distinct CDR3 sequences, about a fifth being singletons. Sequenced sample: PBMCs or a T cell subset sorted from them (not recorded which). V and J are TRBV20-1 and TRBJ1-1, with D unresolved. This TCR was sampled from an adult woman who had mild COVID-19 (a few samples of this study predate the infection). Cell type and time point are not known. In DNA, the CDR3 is TGCAGTGCTAGAGATGCGGCAGGAGTGAACACTGAAGCTTTCTTT. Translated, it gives CSARDAAGVNTEAFF.